This T cell receptor beta chain appears in the sequencing data of a study of blood T cell repertoires in COVID-19. Study at large: Acute and convalescent COVID-19 samples came from the United States, Italy and Spain.

Germline V gene lookup returns CDR1 SGDLS and CDR2 YYNGEE. Germline trimming cut 0 bases from V and 4 bases from J; bases unmatched to any gene: 4. The CDR3 is made up of 15 amino acids. Seattle enrolled patients during active infection and tracked them longitudinally. This table comes from immunoSEQ multiplex PCR, and its TCRdb copy is limited to in-frame clones, with some not included. The sample holds about 200,000 clones, roughly 92% seen once. Source material: peripheral blood. The clonotype originates from a man aged 30 to 45 with COVID-19, enrolled during active disease. The J gene is TRBJ2-3, the V gene TRBV9; TRBD2 agrees at 8 bases. The DNA for the CDR3 is TGTGCCAGCAGCGTAGCGGGGGGGCCGGCAGATACGCAGTATTTT. Translation gives CASSVAGGPADTQYF.